This TCR beta chain was sequenced in a study of blood T cell repertoires in COVID-19. Study as a whole: Specimens from acute and convalescent COVID-19 originated in the United States, Italy and Spain. PBMCs, B-cell-depleted T cells, or T cells provided the cDNA or gDNA that made up the material.

In the study's own analysis: Reference gene primer amplification in the assay estimated nucleated cell counts. Measured with immunoSEQ multiplex PCR; TCRdb has only the in-frame clones, and not every one. V, J and clone size are those of that table, while D and trimming were read from the DNA. This sample has around 260,000 clones, with 87% found just once. This CDR3 has 15 amino acids. Germline loops: CDR1 SGHRS, CDR2 YFSETQ. Trimming took 0 bases from V and 5 from J, leaving 15 bases between them. The sequence came from a woman aged 50 to 60 with acute or convalescent COVID-19. The rearrangement joins TRBV5-1 to TRBJ2-7; a weak D match, TRBD1 (6 bases). The sample comprised peripheral blood. The CDR3 spells CASSLVGGAVDEQYF. DNA for the CDR3: TGCGCCAGCAGCTTGGTTGGGGGCGCTGTGGACGAGCAGTACTTC.